This T cell receptor (beta chain) came from a study of lymphopenia after photon versus proton radiotherapy. Study-level points and caveats: Under photons, naive T cells and diversity fell while effector/memory populations rose. Post-nadir diversity loss with photons came from oligoclonal expansion, particularly CD8+ Temra cells. Only patients who died were analyzed for survival; proton advantage is unproven.

The data were produced by immunoSEQ multiplex PCR, yet TCRdb's version contains in-frame clones alone and is incomplete. The table lists 25,000 to 30,000 clones, more than 75% of them singletons. The germline V gene has CDR1 SGDLS and CDR2 YYNGEE. The germline V and J ends were trimmed by 4 bases and 2 bases, with 13 bases remaining between them. This CDR3 has 14 amino acids. On this clone itself: The antigen is undetermined.

This specimen was peripheral blood, taken from a patient treated with proton-based radiotherapy. The gene calls are TRBV9 and TRBJ2-7; tentatively, D is TRBD1 or TRBD2 (5 bases each). The clonotype was recovered from a woman in her fifties or sixties with cholangiocarcinoma. Some clones in this sample may be carry-over from other donors' samples. The CDR3: CASSFRGQTYEQYF. In DNA, the CDR3 is TGTGCCAGCAGCTTCCGGGGCCAGACCTACGAGCAGTACTTC.